This T cell receptor (beta chain) was profiled in a study of blood T cell repertoires in COVID-19. Study at large: PBMCs, B-cell-depleted T cells, or T cells provided the cDNA or gDNA that made up the material.

TCRdb's table, derived via immunoSEQ multiplex PCR, lists solely in-frame clones and lacks some. The data show approximately 380,000 clones, about 89% seen once. V trimming: 5 bases; J trimming: 7 bases; junction bases outside the gene matches: 7. The CDR3 has 13 amino acids. CDR1 and CDR2 (germline): SGHVS, FQNEAQ. Participants came from roughly 23 US areas, aged about 18 to 100 years. Categorization into cohorts depended on clinical history that participants reported. Before they entered the study, exposed participants had met a COVID-19 case within 2 weeks. The J gene is TRBJ1-1, the V gene TRBV7-8; 7 bases are shared with TRBD1. Sample: PBMCs or T cells enriched from blood (not recorded which). This receptor was obtained from a woman between 40 and 55 years old who had been exposed to COVID-19. This CDR3 reads CASSPRPGGEAFF. As DNA, the CDR3 is TGTGCCAGCAGCCCGAGACCAGGGGGTGAAGCTTTCTTT.